The 8 T cell receptor beta chains in this list originate from one sample, sequenced in a study of B cell selection in AIRE deficiency. Only in-frame clones appear in the TCRdb table, and some are missing; sequencing was by immunoSEQ multiplex PCR. The data contain 25,000 to 30,000 clones, nearly 97% of them seen just once; the ten biggest clones take up over 0.2%. The sorted conventional CD4 T cells were gated as CD4+CD127+. Sequencing used CD4+CD127+ conventional T cells sorted from PBMCs. The source is a human donor in good health.

V is TRBV19 and J is TRBJ2-6; D call uncertain. The CDR3 loop spans 14 amino acids. Trimming shortened V by 5 bases and J by 1 base, and 6 bases separated the two germline ends. Germline CDR1 reads LNHDA; CDR2 reads SQIVND (reference sequence). The CDR3 loop reads CASSLRSGANVLTF. In DNA, the CDR3 is TGTGCCAGTAGTCTCCGGTCTGGGGCCAACGTCCTGACTTTC.

The chain joins TRBV6-5 to TRBJ2-7; TRBD1 agrees at 10 bases. Germline V gene data show CDR1 as MNHEY and CDR2 as SVGAGI. V lost 6 bases and J lost 5; bases outside the gene matches: 10. CDR3 length: 15 residues. CDR3 residues: CASSPTGTGEHEQYF. In DNA form, the CDR3 reads TGTGCCAGCAGCCCCACCGGGACAGGGGAACACGAGCAGTACTTC.

The rearrangement joins TRBV19 to TRBJ2-5, with D uncertain. The CDR3 is made up of 13 amino acids. The germline V gene has CDR1 LNHDA and CDR2 SQIVND (reference sequence). Deletions cut 5 bases from V and 5 bases from J, with 12 bases between. CDR3 in DNA: TGTGCCAGTAGTGTCGGCGACGGTGAGACCCAGTACTTC. This codes for CASSVGDGETQYF.

The chain is built from TRBV9 and TRBJ2-7; D is possibly TRBD1 (7 bases). Trimming pared 4 bases from V and 5 bases from J, leaving 19 bases between. There are 15 residues in the CDR3. Germline CDR1 and CDR2: SGDLS and YYNGEE. The CDR3, as DNA: TGTGCCAGCAGCTCCAGAGGAGGGGGCCAACACGAGCAGTACTTC. It yields the protein CASSSRGGGQHEQYF.

This chain joins TRBV19 and TRBJ1-2; TRBD1 is a possible D gene (6 bases). This CDR3 has 16 residues. Germline loops: CDR1 LNHDA, CDR2 SQIVND (reference sequence). The germline V and J ends were trimmed by 6 bases and 3 bases, with 20 bases remaining between them. The CDR3, as DNA: TGTGCCAGTAGCTCACCTACGGCAGGGGAGGACTATGGCTACACCTTC. Its protein product is CASSSPTAGEDYGYTF.

The chain couples TRBV29-1 to TRBJ2-4; D is unresolved. V gave up 4 bases and J gave up 1 base, with 8 bases separating them. The CDR3 is 13 amino acids. Per the germline V gene, CDR1 is SQVTM and CDR2 is ANQGSEA. CDR3 sequence: CSVANGAKNIQYF. The CDR3 DNA follows: TGCAGCGTTGCCAATGGTGCCAAAAACATTCAGTACTTC.

J is TRBJ2-1 and V is TRBV2; D is possibly TRBD1 or TRBD2 (5 bases each). This CDR3 contains 12 residues. Germline CDR1 and CDR2: SNHLY and FYNNEI. Trimming took 8 bases from V and 7 from J, leaving 12 bases between them. The CDR3 reads CASSLGENEQFF. The DNA of the CDR3 is TGTGCCAGCTCGCTAGGGGAGAATGAGCAGTTCTTC.

The chain recombines TRBV9 with TRBJ2-5; 8 positions match TRBD1. The V gene's germline CDR1 is SGDLS and CDR2 YYNGEE. V shed 0 bases and J 5 bases; nucleotides not matched to a gene: 6. This CDR3 comprises 15 residues. CDR3: CASSVDTGGGETQYF. The DNA for the CDR3 is TGTGCCAGCAGCGTAGACACAGGGGGTGGGGAGACCCAGTACTTC.